Following are 29 T cell receptor beta chains from one sample sequenced in a study of blood T cell repertoires in COVID-19. Sequenced by immunoSEQ multiplex PCR; TCRdb stores in-frame clones only, minus some. The sample shows over 250,000 clones, roughly nine tenths of them seen only once. Source material: peripheral blood. The receptors come from a man aged 40-55 years who had recovered from COVID-19.

This chain connects TRBV7-7 to TRBJ2-5; unclear D gene. The CDR3 has 14 amino acids. In germline, CDR1 is SSHAT, CDR2 FNYEAQ (reference sequence). Trimming took off 0 bases at V and 5 bases at J, with 10 bases between the two ends. This CDR3 is CASSLASSAETQYF. As DNA, the CDR3 is TGTGCCAGCAGCTTAGCTTCTAGTGCGGAGACCCAGTACTTC.

The chain has TRBV6-5 and TRBJ1-2; the D gene is possibly TRBD1 (6 bases). The CDR3 runs 16 residues. Trimming took 0 bases from V and 0 from J, leaving 11 bases between them. Germline values: CDR1 MNHEY, CDR2 SVGAGI. CDR3 region: CASSYSSQGANYGYTF. The DNA for the CDR3 is TGTGCCAGCAGTTACTCTTCACAGGGAGCTAACTATGGCTACACCTTC.

The DNA for the CDR3 is TGTGCCTGGAGTGTACTAGGGACAGCCAATCAGCCCCAGCATTTT. Its protein product is CAWSVLGTANQPQHF. The rearrangement links TRBV30 to TRBJ1-5; 7 nucleotides match TRBD1. CDR1 GTSNPN and CDR2 SVGIG come from the germline V gene (reference sequence). The CDR3 sequence is 15 residues long. V was clipped by 0 bases and J by 3 bases; unmatched bases: 5.

CDR3 region: CASSEDRALRGGGTDTQYF. CDR3 DNA: TGTGCCAGCAGCGAGGACAGGGCATTACGAGGCGGAGGCACAGATACGCAGTATTTT. The chain couples TRBV9 to TRBJ2-3; 8 bases are shared with TRBD1. Germline loops: CDR1 SGDLS, CDR2 YYNGEE. The CDR3 has 19 residues. With V trimmed by 3 bases and J by 1 base, 16 bases remained unmatched.

In its sample, this clone was seen a few times. The V call is TRBV7-2, the J call TRBJ1-3; D possibly corresponds to TRBD1 (5 bases). V lost 1 base and J 1 base, leaving 8 bases between the germline ends. The germline CDR1 and CDR2 sequences are SGHTA and FQGNSA. This CDR3 is built from 15 residues. The CDR3 region has the DNA TGTGCCAGCAGCTTAGTCGGGGGATCTGGAAACACCATATATTTT. This codes for CASSLVGGSGNTIYF.

The sample holds one count of this clone. This chain links TRBV7-9 with TRBJ1-1, with 10 bases aligning to TRBD1. Germline V lookup: CDR1 SEHNR, CDR2 FQNEAQ (reference sequence). The CDR3 extends over 14 amino acids. Trimming removed 1 base from V and 10 bases from J; junction bases left unmatched: 6. The CDR3 coding sequence is TGTGCCAGCAGCTTAGGACAGGGGGCAGTGGGAGCTTTCTTT. Amino acid sequence: CASSLGQGAVGAFF.

This clone showed up just a few times. The genes are TRBV7-9 and TRBJ2-2; 11 nucleotides line up with TRBD2. Unmatched junction bases numbered 11, after V lost 5 bases and J lost 3 bases. The CDR3 spans 18 residues. Germline CDR1 reads SEHNR; CDR2 reads FQNEAQ (reference sequence). Here the CDR3 DNA reads TGTGCCAGCAGCGTAATAGCGGGAGGGCCGTCGGACACCGGGGAGCTGTTTTTT. It yields the protein CASSVIAGGPSDTGELFF.

J is TRBJ2-3 and V is TRBV27; the match to TRBD2 covers 8 bases. CDR1 is MNHEY and CDR2 is SMNVEV in the germline V gene (reference sequence). Trimming cost V 7 bases and J 2 bases; bases outside gene matches: 2. The CDR3 loop spans 13 amino acids. The CDR3: CASTGGFTDTQYF. DNA for the CDR3: TGTGCCAGCACGGGAGGGTTCACAGATACGCAGTATTTT.

CDR3: CASSPLAGVNEQFF. The CDR3 coding sequence is TGTGCCAGCAGCCCCCTAGCGGGAGTTAATGAGCAGTTCTTC. This sequence joins TRBV3-1 (or the pseudogene TRBV3-2) and TRBJ2-1, with 10 bases aligning to TRBD2. CDR1 LGHDT and CDR2 YNNKEL come from the germline V gene (reference sequence). This CDR3 is built from 14 residues. J gave up 7 bases and V 4 bases, and 4 bases lay outside the gene matches.

The chain couples TRBV29-1 to TRBJ1-2; weak D call: TRBD1 (5 bases). The V gene's germline CDR1 is SQVTM and CDR2 ANQGSEA. CDR3 length: 14 amino acids. V lost 3 bases to trimming and J lost 2 bases, with 13 bases between them. The CDR3 DNA is TGCAGCGTTGACTTAGCAGGGTTAAACTATGGCTACACCTTC. Protein product: CSVDLAGLNYGYTF.

This clone has a single count. V gene TRBV9 combines with J gene TRBJ2-1; 16 bases fit TRBD2. J was trimmed by 11 bases and V by 4 bases; bases with no gene match: 6. This CDR3 is 15 amino acids long. Germline V gene data show CDR1 as SGDLS and CDR2 as YYNGEE. The CDR3: CASSRGTSGGEKQFF. CDR3 sequence (DNA): TGTGCCAGCAGCCGAGGGACTAGCGGGGGGGAAAAGCAGTTCTTC.

The genes are TRBV7-9 and TRBJ2-3; 7 nucleotides match TRBD1. CDR1 and CDR2 from the germline V gene are SEHNR and FQNEAQ (reference sequence). The junction had 5 bases not matched to a gene; V was cut back by 2 bases and J by 0 bases. This CDR3 has 16 residues. The CDR3 DNA follows: TGTGCCAGCAGCTTACTACAGGGGCGAAGCACAGATACGCAGTATTTT. As protein: CASSLLQGRSTDTQYF.

The chain links TRBV18 to TRBJ2-7; D possibly corresponds to TRBD1 (6 bases). The germline V gene has CDR1 KGHSH and CDR2 LQKENI. The V end lost 6 bases, the J end lost 2 bases, and 20 bases lay between the germline ends. CDR3 length equals 16 residues. The CDR3 DNA follows: TGTGCCAGCTCGAACCGGGTGGGGGCCCGAACCTACGAGCAGTACTTC. As protein: CASSNRVGARTYEQYF.

CDR3: CASGFPSGGPEQFF. CDR3 in DNA: TGTGCTAGTGGTTTCCCCAGCGGGGGGCCGGAGCAGTTCTTC. V and J are TRBV12-5 and TRBJ2-1, with 9 nucleotides matching TRBD2. Trimming took 3 bases from V and 10 from J; bases not matched to a gene: 7. The CDR3 is 14 residues long. Germline values: CDR1 LGHNT, CDR2 FRNRAP.

J is TRBJ1-1 and V is TRBV27; 8 positions match TRBD1. CDR1 is MNHEY and CDR2 is SMNVEV in the germline V gene (reference sequence). J gave up 4 bases and V 9 bases, and 7 bases lay outside the gene matches. The CDR3 spans 13 residues. The CDR3 protein is CASGQGFGTEAFF. The CDR3 DNA follows: TGTGCCAGTGGACAGGGTTTCGGCACTGAAGCTTTCTTT.

This chain joins TRBV5-1 and TRBJ1-1, with a possible D match to TRBD1 (6 bases). CDR1 and CDR2 (germline): SGHRS, YFSETQ. Trimming pared 4 bases from V and 1 base from J, leaving 8 bases between. The CDR3 sequence is 13 residues long. The CDR3 DNA is TGCGCCAGCAGCATGACAGGGAACACTGAAGCTTTCTTT. It codes for CASSMTGNTEAFF.

This chain connects TRBV2 to TRBJ1-1, with 8 bases fitting TRBD1. The CDR3 contains 14 residues. CDR1 is SNHLY, CDR2 FYNNEI, per germline. The V segment lost 7 bases and the J segment 0 bases; nucleotides outside the gene matches: 4. The CDR3: CASTPTGVNTEAFF. CDR3 in DNA: TGTGCCAGCACACCGACAGGGGTGAACACTGAAGCTTTCTTT. The full variable domain, rest sourced from reference TRBV2 and TRBJ1-1, is EPEVTQTPSHQVTQMGQEVILRCVPISNHLYFYWYRQILGQKVEFLVSFYNNEISEKSEIFDDQFSVERPDGSNFTLKIRSTKLEDSAMYFCASTPTGVNTEAFFGQGTRLTVV.

This clone was observed at least ten times. The J gene is TRBJ2-1, the V gene TRBV19, with TRBD2 matching over 11 bases. With V trimmed by 6 bases and J by 13 bases, 11 bases remained unmatched. Germline CDR1 LNHDA, CDR2 SQIVND (reference sequence). The CDR3 has 14 amino acids. This chain's CDR3 is CASSVTSGTSPQFF. The DNA for the CDR3 is TGTGCCAGTAGCGTGACTAGCGGGACCTCTCCTCAGTTCTTC.

The rearrangement uses TRBV5-1 and TRBJ2-6, with TRBD1 matching 11 bases. Trimming at V came to 3 bases and at J to 2 bases, leaving 13 bases not matched to a gene. CDR3 size: 20 residues. CDR1 SGHRS and CDR2 YFSETQ come from the germline V gene. The CDR3 protein is CASSWAAPGQGVTGANVLTF. CDR3 nucleotides: TGCGCCAGCAGCTGGGCTGCCCCGGGACAGGGGGTAACTGGGGCCAACGTCCTGACTTTC.

The V call is TRBV29-1, the J call TRBJ2-3, with a weak D call TRBD1 (8 bases). Germline assignment: CDR1 SQVTM and CDR2 ANQGSEA. This CDR3 spans 16 amino acids. V lost 7 bases to trimming and J lost 0 bases, with 20 bases between them. The CDR3 here is CSAQGQGGASTDTQYF. In nucleotides, the CDR3 is TGCAGCGCCCAAGGACAGGGAGGGGCTAGCACAGATACGCAGTATTTT.

The rearrangement uses TRBV6-1 and TRBJ2-2; 9 nucleotides align to TRBD1. Losses at the gene ends were 2 bases for V and 7 bases for J; bases not matched to a gene: 5. Germline CDR1 and CDR2: MNHNS and SASEGT. The CDR3 is 15 amino acids. CDR3 protein: CASSEKQGAYGELFF. For the CDR3, the DNA is TGTGCCAGCAGTGAAAAACAGGGGGCCTACGGGGAGCTGTTTTTT.

The chain recombines TRBV27 with TRBJ2-1; 11 bases map to TRBD2. CDR1 and CDR2 (germline): MNHEY, SMNVEV (reference sequence). There are 15 residues in the CDR3. V gave up 4 bases and J gave up 5 bases; unmatched junction bases: 4. For the CDR3, the DNA is TGTGCCAGCAGTTCCCCGACTAGCGGGAACAATGAGCAGTTCTTC. Translation: CASSSPTSGNNEQFF.

V usage is TRBV5-1 and J usage is TRBJ2-5; D not resolved. The CDR3 extends over 14 amino acids. Germline V gives CDR1 SGHRS, CDR2 YFSETQ. The V gene lost 0 bases and the J gene lost 4 bases, with 10 bases spanning the gap. CDR3 DNA sequence: TGCGCCAGCAGCTTGGACTTCAACGGAGAGACCCAGTACTTC. It yields the protein CASSLDFNGETQYF.

The chain is built from TRBV7-3 and TRBJ2-7; the match to TRBD1 covers 8 bases. Losses at the gene ends were 3 bases for V and 5 bases for J; bases not matched to a gene: 6. Germline values: CDR1 SGHTA, CDR2 FQGTGA. This CDR3 spans 14 amino acids. CDR3 in DNA: TGTGCCAGCAGCTTTCGGACAGGGAGGCACGAGCAGTACTTC. It translates to CASSFRTGRHEQYF.

The chain employs TRBV5-5 and TRBJ2-7; possibly TRBD1 for D (7 bases). Deletions cut 1 base from V and 4 bases from J, with 12 bases between. The CDR3 is 14 amino acids. In germline, CDR1 is SGHKS, CDR2 YYEKEE (reference sequence). Here the CDR3 reads CASSLPGGIYEQYF. CDR3 coding DNA: TGTGCCAGCAGCTTGCCAGGGGGGATTTACGAGCAGTACTTC.

The chain has TRBV5-5 and TRBJ2-7; 7 bases match TRBD1. Trimming at V came to 4 bases and at J to 2 bases, leaving 6 bases not matched to a gene. This CDR3 has 14 residues. Germline CDR1 is SGHKS and CDR2 is YYEKEE (reference sequence). DNA for the CDR3: TGTGCCAGCAGCAAACCCGGGACAGCCTACGAGCAGTACTTC. Amino acids: CASSKPGTAYEQYF.

CDR3 in amino acids: CASRAGTSGRLSTDTQYF. The CDR3 DNA reads as TGTGCCAGCAGGGCCGGGACTAGCGGGAGGCTTAGCACAGATACGCAGTATTTT. The chain couples TRBV5-6 to TRBJ2-3, with 15 bases that match TRBD2. Germline V lookup: CDR1 SGHDT, CDR2 YYEEEE. The CDR3 is made up of 18 amino acids. V lost 5 bases to trimming and J lost 0 bases; unmatched junction nucleotides: 7.

V usage is TRBV5-6 and J usage is TRBJ1-2; D possibly corresponds to TRBD1 (6 bases). Germline CDR1 SGHDT, CDR2 YYEEEE. Between the trimmed V and J ends, which lost 0 bases and 2 bases, there was a span of 14 bases. The length of the CDR3 is 16 residues. CDR3 sequence reads: CASSLDGGARNYGYTF. CDR3 nucleotide sequence: TGTGCCAGCAGCTTGGACGGGGGGGCGAGGAACTATGGCTACACCTTC. The full variable domain, in which reference TRBV5-6 and TRBJ1-2 provide the parts outside the CDR3, is DAGVTQSPTHLIKTRGQQVTLRCSPKSGHDTVSWYQQALGQGPQFIFQYYEEEERQRGNFPDRFSGHQFPNYSSELNVNALLLGDSALYLCASSLDGGARNYGYTFGSGTRLTVV.

The rearrangement links TRBV27 to TRBJ2-1; D perhaps matches TRBD2 (5 bases). Trimming took off 2 bases at V and 7 bases at J, with 9 bases between the two ends. This CDR3 region has 13 residues. Germline-derived CDR1 and CDR2 are MNHEY and SMNVEV (reference sequence). The CDR3: CASSLAPGNEQFF. The CDR3 nucleotides read TGTGCCAGCAGTTTAGCCCCGGGAAATGAGCAGTTCTTC.